The 9 T cell receptor beta chains below come from one sample, sequenced in a study of beta chain features in type 1 diabetes. Expressed TCRB transcripts were sequenced because the entire RNA isolate underwent reverse transcription. Some clones are missing from TCRdb's copy, which holds only in-frame ones; the method was immunoSEQ multiplex PCR. The sample contains fewer than 500,000 clones, around 13% of which appear only once. Source material: naive CD4+ T cells from blood. The receptor source for this set is a man aged 25 to 40 in good health.

V and J are TRBV6-1 and TRBJ2-1; D gene unclear. V was clipped by 0 bases and J by 4 bases, with 10 bases between them. CDR1 and CDR2 from the germline V gene are MNHNS and SASEGT. This CDR3 has 15 amino acids. Written as DNA, the CDR3 is TGTGCCAGCAGTGAAGCCAGGCCTTTTTACAATGAGCAGTTCTTC. This sequence encodes CASSEARPFYNEQFF.

In its sample, this clone was seen a few times. The genes are TRBV5-1 and TRBJ2-3; 8 bases match TRBD2. The CDR3 extends over 13 amino acids. V lost 6 bases, J lost 3 bases, and 3 bases stayed unmatched. Germline V gene sequence: CDR1 SGHRS, CDR2 YFSETQ. The CDR3 sequence is CASTKRETDTQYF. The CDR3 DNA is TGCGCCAGCACCAAGCGGGAGACAGATACGCAGTATTTT.

The chain joins TRBV18 to TRBJ2-7; a weak D match, TRBD1 (6 bases). Trimming took off 3 bases at V and 6 bases at J, with 12 bases between the two ends. Germline V CDR1 and CDR2: KGHSH, LQKENI. This CDR3 spans 13 amino acids. As DNA, the CDR3 is TGTGCCAGCTCACCGGTCGGCAGGGGCGAGCAGTACGTC. Residues: CASSPVGRGEQYV.

In DNA, the CDR3 is TGTGCCTGCAAGCCCTCTGGGGCCAACGTCCTGACTTTC. This encodes CACKPSGANVLTF. This chain links TRBV5-6 with TRBJ2-6, with D hard to call. V was pared by 10 bases and J by 0 bases, with 8 bases between. The germline gives CDR1 SGHDT, CDR2 YYEEEE. The CDR3 totals 13 residues.

J is TRBJ1-2 and V is TRBV29-1; a weak D match, TRBD1 (6 bases). The V and J ends lost 4 bases and 4 bases respectively, with 16 bases between them. CDR1 and CDR2 (germline): SQVTM, ANQGSEA. This CDR3 is 14 amino acids long. The CDR3 DNA is TGCAGCGTTGGGACAGCCACCCCTTCCTATGGCTACACCTTC. Protein product: CSVGTATPSYGYTF.

This clone was seen a few times. This chain connects TRBV12-5 to TRBJ1-5; D remains unclear. CDR1 is LGHNT, CDR2 FRNRAP, per germline. This CDR3 region has 12 residues. V was clipped by 5 bases and J by 0 bases, with 2 bases between them. This CDR3 reads CASGDSNQPQHF. The CDR3 DNA is TGTGCTAGTGGTGATAGCAATCAGCCCCAGCATTTT.

This clone was observed a few times. Other DNA sequences within the sample encode an identical CDR3. This chain joins TRBV30 and TRBJ2-2; D call uncertain. V was cut by 0 bases and J by 4 bases, with 6 bases left in between. CDR3 length: 13 residues. Germline V gene lookup returns CDR1 GTSNPN and CDR2 SVGIG (reference sequence). CDR3 coding DNA: TGTGCCTGGAGTGTACTGGGCACCGGGGAGCTGTTTTTT. Amino acid sequence: CAWSVLGTGELFF.

CDR3 sequence reads: CASSREGSQYF. CDR3 in DNA: TGTGCCAGCAGTAGGGAGGGATCGCAGTACTTC. The chain links TRBV6-5 to TRBJ2-7; 7 bases align to TRBD2. Germline V gene data show CDR1 as MNHEY and CDR2 as SVGAGI. The ends lost 5 bases at V and 9 bases at J; junction bases unmatched: 4. This CDR3 spans 11 amino acids.

The chain joins TRBV30 to TRBJ1-6; no clear D. This CDR3 is built from 13 residues. V dropped 3 bases and J dropped 8 bases, with 11 bases sitting between them. Germline CDR1 GTSNPN, CDR2 SVGIG (reference sequence). CDR3 nucleotides: TGTGCCTGGAGGAGGAATATGGATTCACCCCTCCACTTT. Amino acid sequence: CAWRRNMDSPLHF.